Listed below are T cell receptor beta chains from one sample, sequenced in a study of blood T cell repertoires in COVID-19. TCRdb keeps only in-frame clones here, not all; method: immunoSEQ multiplex PCR. The sample yields approximately 89,000 clones, just under 85% seen once. Source material: peripheral blood. The source of these receptors is a woman aged 70-85 years with active or convalescent COVID-19. The CDR3 runs from the conserved cysteine through the conserved F or W. D genes are given only for firm matches. Size is omitted from some rows. Given values are once, few, many or a class for expanded clones.

j_gene,d_gene,abundance,v_gene,CDR3aa,CDR3nt
TRBJ2-1,-,-,TRBV9,CASSVAQYNEQFF,TGTGCCAGCAGCGTAGCCCAGTACAATGAGCAGTTCTTC
TRBJ2-3,-,-,TRBV28,CASSGGAPDTQYF,TGTGCCAGCAGTGGGGGGGCCCCAGATACGCAGTATTTT
TRBJ1-5,-,-,TRBV6-5,CASSSAVGGHF,TGTGCCAGCAGTTCCGCGGTAGGTGGGCATTTT
TRBJ2-7,-,-,TRBV6-6,CASSARHEQYF,TGTGCCAGCAGTGCTAGGCACGAGCAGTACTTC
TRBJ1-5,-,few,TRBV19,CASSIARGNQPQHF,TGTGCCAGTAGTATTGCCAGGGGTAATCAGCCCCAGCATTTT
TRBJ2-5,-,-,TRBV6-5,CASSPNINSGTQYF,TGTGCCAGCAGTCCGAACATTAACTCGGGGACCCAGTACTTC
TRBJ1-2,TRBD1,-,TRBV25-1,CASSESGRQGNGYTF,TGTGCCAGCAGTGAATCGGGGAGACAGGGAAATGGCTACACCTTC
TRBJ2-5,TRBD2,once,TRBV19,CASSASALAGAETQYF,TGTGCCAGTAGTGCGAGCGCCCTAGCGGGGGCTGAGACCCAGTACTTC
TRBJ1-1,TRBD1,-,TRBV7-8,CASSFGTGGTEAFF,TGTGCCAGCAGCTTTGGGACAGGGGGCACTGAAGCTTTCTTT
TRBJ1-1,-,-,TRBV5-1,CASSLEGRKITEAFF,TGCGCCAGCAGCTTGGAAGGGAGAAAGATCACTGAAGCTTTCTTT
TRBJ1-2,TRBD1,-,TRBV5-1,CASSEDRAASNYGYTF,TGCGCCAGCAGCGAAGACAGGGCCGCCTCTAACTATGGCTACACCTTC
TRBJ1-5,-,-,TRBV19,CASSGSGQGHSNQPQHF,TGTGCCAGTAGCGGATCGGGGCAGGGACATAGCAATCAGCCCCAGCATTTT
TRBJ2-2,-,-,TRBV2,CASRTEMNTGELFF,TGTGCCAGCAGGACGGAGATGAACACCGGGGAGCTGTTTTTT
TRBJ1-2,-,-,TRBV27,CASSLSAGYGYGYTF,TGTGCCAGCAGTTTATCTGCAGGGTATGGCTATGGCTACACCTTC
TRBJ1-1,-,-,TRBV5-1,CASKGQIMNTEAFF,TGCGCCAGCAAGGGACAAATCATGAACACTGAAGCTTTCTTT
TRBJ1-2,TRBD1,-,TRBV4-1,CASSQDYATGGIYGYTF,TGCGCCAGCAGCCAAGATTATGCGACAGGGGGCATCTATGGCTACACCTTC
TRBJ1-5,TRBD1,once,TRBV20-1,CSASRAGGGNQPQHF,TGCAGTGCTAGTAGAGCAGGGGGTGGCAATCAGCCCCAGCATTTT
TRBJ1-6,TRBD1,-,TRBV6-2/TRBV6-3,CASSIDRANSPLHF,TGTGCCAGCAGCATTGACAGGGCCAATTCACCCCTCCACTTT
TRBJ1-1,-,once,TRBV20-1,CSAYRGGEAFF,TGCAGTGCTTACCGAGGGGGTGAAGCTTTCTTT
TRBJ1-5,-,-,TRBV11-2,CASSLLGRGLKDQPQHF,TGTGCCAGCAGCTTATTGGGGCGGGGGCTGAAGGATCAGCCCCAGCATTTT
TRBJ2-5,-,-,TRBV6-2/TRBV6-3,CASSYTGTQETQYF,TGTGCCAGCAGTTACACCGGGACACAAGAGACCCAGTACTTC
TRBJ1-2,TRBD1,-,TRBV4-1,CASSSRTGFYGYTF,TGCGCCAGCAGCTCCAGGACAGGTTTCTATGGCTACACCTTC
TRBJ2-7,-,once,TRBV9,CASSVGSSYEQYF,TGTGCCAGCAGCGTAGGTAGCTCCTACGAGCAGTACTTC
TRBJ1-6,TRBD1,few,TRBV2,CATVDRVGSPLHF,TGTGCCACCGTAGACAGGGTTGGGTCACCCCTCCACTTT
TRBJ2-3,TRBD1,-,TRBV4-1,CASSQSQGSNVGLVRTDTQYF,TGCGCCAGCAGCCAGTCACAGGGGTCGAATGTTGGGTTGGTTCGCACAGATACGCAGTATTTT
TRBJ2-5,TRBD2,-,TRBV14,CASSQDFGTSGGRGETQYF,TGTGCCAGCAGCCAAGATTTCGGGACTAGCGGGGGTCGGGGAGAGACCCAGTACTTC
TRBJ1-2,-,-,TRBV12-5,CASGLVNSPGKDYGYTF,TGTGCTAGTGGTTTGGTAAATTCGCCAGGGAAGGACTATGGCTACACCTTC
TRBJ2-1,TRBD2,-,TRBV6-4,CASSEGGGGNNEQFF,TGTGCCAGCAGTGAAGGCGGCGGGGGAAACAATGAGCAGTTCTTC
TRBJ1-4,-,-,TRBV7-2,CASSLQGSGEKLFF,TGTGCCAGCAGCTTACAGGGGTCTGGGGAAAAACTGTTTTTT
TRBJ1-1,TRBD1,few,TRBV4-3,CASSQQQGYTEAFF,TGCGCCAGCAGCCAACAACAGGGGTACACTGAAGCTTTCTTT
TRBJ2-7,-,-,TRBV21-1,CASRVPGNPSYEQYF,TGTGCCAGCAGGGTCCCGGGGAACCCCTCCTACGAGCAGTACTTC
TRBJ2-2,-,-,TRBV24-1,CATSSRTINTGELFF,TGTGCCACCAGTTCACGGACTATCAACACCGGGGAGCTGTTTTTT
TRBJ2-5,TRBD2,-,TRBV5-1,CASSMGLAVETQYF,TGCGCCAGCAGCATGGGACTAGCGGTAGAGACCCAGTACTTC
TRBJ2-6,TRBD1,-,TRBV5-1,CASSSLGQGAVSGANVLTF,TGCGCCAGCAGCTCCCTGGGACAGGGGGCCGTTTCTGGGGCCAACGTCCTGACTTTC